This TCR beta chain was obtained from a study of Graves' ophthalmopathy and Graves' hyperthyroidism (dated by TCRdb to 2017 to 2018). About the study as a whole: Stable hyperthyroidism was defined as no progression to ophthalmopathy within 18 months of follow-up. To tell Graves' ophthalmopathy apart from Graves' hyperthyroidism, and to predict which patients would progress to ophthalmopathy, the study relied on TCR beta repertoire signatures. In total, over 130 blood samples were TCR-sequenced: around 42 ophthalmopathy, approximately 80 hyperthyroidism and some 17 hyperthyroidism-to-ophthalmopathy patients. A discovery set of 100 patients (roughly 41 ophthalmopathy, about 59 stable hyperthyroidism) was enrolled to explore V-J signatures distinguishing ophthalmopathy from hyperthyroidism. An independent validation cohort was composed of some 19 hyperthyroidism patients and around 16 patients who later progressed from hyperthyroidism to ophthalmopathy. In about six hyperthyroidism patients, the T-cell repertoires found in thyroid tissue were compared with those found in blood. Following sampling, methimazole starting at 30 mg daily was administered to hyperthyroidism patients, and high-dose intravenous methylprednisolone was administered to ophthalmopathy patients. Findings and caveats that apply to the study as a whole: In validation, the model predicted ophthalmopathy progression with about 71% sensitivity and approximately 75% specificity; about a dozen predicted patients were CT-confirmed with GO in a median of 6.5 months. Most of the expanded thyroid clonotypes with a frequency above 0.001 were also detected in blood, and it was suggested that the thyroid immune response may be reflected by blood repertoires. Sample size was not statistically predetermined, and group allocation was not concealed from the investigators. The 13-signature model separated ophthalmopathy from stable hyperthyroidism with 85% to 90% sensitivity and approximately 83% specificity in cross-validation, and 80%/75% in the test set.

The germline V gene gives CDR1 as SNHLY and CDR2 as FYNNEI. V drops 6 bases and J drops 0 bases, leaving 18 bases in between. The CDR3 runs 16 amino acids, cysteine and phenylalanine included. Solely the CDR3 DNA is kept, with 48 bases framed from the first base. For repertoire sequencing, TCR beta CDR3 regions were amplified from RNA transcripts. The first round of RT-PCR was done with HTBI primers and the Qiagen OneStep RT-PCR kit, and was followed by a second round of multiplex PCR, then size selection and purification. Sequencing of the libraries was carried out on an Illumina HiSeq2000 in paired-end mode with 100 bp reads. Under the source paper's analysis protocol: SOAPnuke was used to process the reads, throwing out any read that had adapters, had uncalled bases, had a mean Phred below 15, or lacked an exact constant-primer or identifier match. COPE v1.2.5 was used to merge the high-quality paired reads. Unique nucleotide sequences were defined as clonotypes and aligned to IMGT TRB V, D and J references using MiTCR v1.1. The analysis was limited to V-J combinations with a frequency above 0.0001, which together covered over 99% of the repertoires. A TCR clonal expansion and chaos score per V-J combination was defined as the ratio of F50 clonal expansion to chaos observed in the TCRdist matrix. Features were reduced by Welch's t-statistics and random forest to approximately 13 V-J combinations, which fed a naive Bayes classifier. The similarity between thyroid and blood repertoires was quantified using the Morisita-Horn index. TCRdb reworked the public reads: Q25 trimming with fastp, MiXCR clone assembly, productive beta chains retained. Rows are combined by CDR3 protein, so each entry shows the most common genes and DNA. These V and J calls originate from TCRdb's pipeline instead of the authors' own analysis. The sample table contains about 500,000 distinct CDR3 sequences; only one count was recorded for 39% of them. The ten largest clones add up to roughly 4% of the sample.

This clonotype was counted a few times. Its antigen remains undetermined. Per-base quality was not reported, and no clone a single base away is much larger than it. The hyperthyroidism patients were 18 to 65 years old and newly diagnosed, with a disease duration of less than 2 months. Anyone with other autoimmune diseases, uncontrolled infections, pregnancy or lactation was excluded from the study. Clinical symptoms, serum thyroxine, TRAb, thyroid ultrasound and orbital computed tomography formed the basis of the diagnosis. Total RNA was extracted using Trizol reagent, and RNA quality was checked on an Agilent 2100 Bioanalyzer.

This TCR came from an adult man with Graves' hyperthyroidism. The chain joins TRBV2 to TRBJ2-7, with a weak D call of TRBD2 (9 bases match). The sequenced material came from peripheral blood or thyroid tissue (not recorded which). The DNA sequence reads TGTGCCAGCAGCGTCGCGGGAGGGACAGGCTCCTACGAGCAGTACTTC. Its translation reads: CASSVAGGTGSYEQYF.